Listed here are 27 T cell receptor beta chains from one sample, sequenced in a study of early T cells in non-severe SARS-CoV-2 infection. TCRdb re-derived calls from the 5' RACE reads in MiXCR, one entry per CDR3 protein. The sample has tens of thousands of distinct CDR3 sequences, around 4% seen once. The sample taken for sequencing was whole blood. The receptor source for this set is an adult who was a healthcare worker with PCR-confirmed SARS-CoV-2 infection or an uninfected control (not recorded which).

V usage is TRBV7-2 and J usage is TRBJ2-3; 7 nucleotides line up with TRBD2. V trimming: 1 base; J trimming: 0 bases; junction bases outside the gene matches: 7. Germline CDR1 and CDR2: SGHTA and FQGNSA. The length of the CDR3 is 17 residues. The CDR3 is CASSLGLAASSTDTQYF. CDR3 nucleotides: TGTGCCAGCAGCTTAGGGCTAGCGGCCTCTAGCACAGATACGCAGTATTTT.

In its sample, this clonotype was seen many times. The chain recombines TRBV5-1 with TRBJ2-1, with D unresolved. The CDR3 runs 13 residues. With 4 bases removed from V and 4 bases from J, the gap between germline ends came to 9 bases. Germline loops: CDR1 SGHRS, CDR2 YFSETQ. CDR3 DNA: TGCGCCAGCAGCGCCTACAGATACAATGAGCAGTTCTTC. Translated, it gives CASSAYRYNEQFF.

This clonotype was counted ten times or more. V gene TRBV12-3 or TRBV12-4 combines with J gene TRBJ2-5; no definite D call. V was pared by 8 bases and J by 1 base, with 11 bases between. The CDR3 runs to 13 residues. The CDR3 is CASGGLFQETQYF. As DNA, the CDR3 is TGTGCCAGCGGTGGCTTGTTCCAAGAGACCCAGTACTTC.

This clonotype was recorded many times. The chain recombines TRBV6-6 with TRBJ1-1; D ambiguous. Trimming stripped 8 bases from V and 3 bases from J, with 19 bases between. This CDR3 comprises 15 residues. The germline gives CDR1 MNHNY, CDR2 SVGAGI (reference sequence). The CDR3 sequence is CASRNLFRGDTEAFF. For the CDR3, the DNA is TGTGCCAGCCGGAATCTTTTCCGAGGTGACACTGAAGCTTTCTTT.

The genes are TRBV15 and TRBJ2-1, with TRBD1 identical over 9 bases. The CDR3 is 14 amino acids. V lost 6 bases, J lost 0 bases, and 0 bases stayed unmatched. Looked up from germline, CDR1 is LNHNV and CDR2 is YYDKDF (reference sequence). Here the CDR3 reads CATRQGASYNEQFF. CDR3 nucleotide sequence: TGTGCCACCAGACAGGGGGCCTCCTACAATGAGCAGTTCTTC.

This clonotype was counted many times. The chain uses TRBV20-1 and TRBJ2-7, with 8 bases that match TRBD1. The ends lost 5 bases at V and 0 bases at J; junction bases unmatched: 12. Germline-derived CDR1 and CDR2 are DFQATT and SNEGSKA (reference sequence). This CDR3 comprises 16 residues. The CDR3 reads CSAESHLDRVSYEQYF. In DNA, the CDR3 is TGCAGTGCTGAGAGTCACTTGGACAGGGTCTCCTACGAGCAGTACTTC.

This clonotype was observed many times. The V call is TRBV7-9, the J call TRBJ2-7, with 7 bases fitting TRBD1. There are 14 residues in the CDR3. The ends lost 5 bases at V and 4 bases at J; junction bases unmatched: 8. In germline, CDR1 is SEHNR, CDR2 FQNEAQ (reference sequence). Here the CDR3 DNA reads TGTGCCAGCAGCCCCCGGGACAGCGAATACGAGCAGTACTTC. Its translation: CASSPRDSEYEQYF.

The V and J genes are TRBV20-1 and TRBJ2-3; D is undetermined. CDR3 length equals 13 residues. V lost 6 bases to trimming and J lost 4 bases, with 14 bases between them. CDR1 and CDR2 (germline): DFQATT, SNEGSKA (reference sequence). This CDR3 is CSANGVGSDTQYF. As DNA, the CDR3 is TGCAGTGCCAATGGAGTGGGGTCAGATACGCAGTATTTT.

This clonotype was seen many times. For the CDR3, the DNA is TGCAGCGTTGAAGGCGGGTCTAGCGGGAGAAACAGCAATGAGCAGTTCTTC. The encoded protein is CSVEGGSSGRNSNEQFF. The chain uses TRBV29-1 and TRBJ2-1, with 10 bases that match TRBD2. This CDR3 is built from 17 residues. Trimming cost V 1 base and J 6 bases; bases outside gene matches: 12. Germline CDR1 and CDR2: SQVTM and ANQGSEA.

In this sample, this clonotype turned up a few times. The CDR3 reads CASSFLGNGYTF. The CDR3 DNA is TGTGCCAGCAGTTTCTTGGGTAATGGCTACACCTTC. The chain uses TRBV12-3 or TRBV12-4 and TRBJ1-2; D is unclear. Trimming stripped 3 bases from V and 6 bases from J, with 8 bases between. The CDR3 consists of 12 residues.

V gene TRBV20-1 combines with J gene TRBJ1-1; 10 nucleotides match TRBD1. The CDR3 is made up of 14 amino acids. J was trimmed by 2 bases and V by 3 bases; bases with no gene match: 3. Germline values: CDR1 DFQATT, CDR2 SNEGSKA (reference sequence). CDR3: CSASDRGRNTEAFF. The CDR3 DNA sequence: TGCAGTGCTAGCGACAGGGGGCGAAACACTGAAGCTTTCTTT.

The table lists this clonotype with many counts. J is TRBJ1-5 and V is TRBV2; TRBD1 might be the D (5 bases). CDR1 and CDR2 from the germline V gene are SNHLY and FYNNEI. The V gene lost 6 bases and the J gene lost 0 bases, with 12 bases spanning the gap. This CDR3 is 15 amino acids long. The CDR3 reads CASRLTGPSNQPQHF. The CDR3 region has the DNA TGTGCCAGCAGACTGACGGGGCCTAGCAATCAGCCCCAGCATTTT. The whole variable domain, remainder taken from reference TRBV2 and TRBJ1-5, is EPEVTQTPSHQVTQMGQEVILRCVPISNHLYFYWYRQILGQKVEFLVSFYNNEISEKSEIFDDQFSVERPDGSNFTLKIRSTKLEDSAMYFCASRLTGPSNQPQHFGDGTRLSIL.

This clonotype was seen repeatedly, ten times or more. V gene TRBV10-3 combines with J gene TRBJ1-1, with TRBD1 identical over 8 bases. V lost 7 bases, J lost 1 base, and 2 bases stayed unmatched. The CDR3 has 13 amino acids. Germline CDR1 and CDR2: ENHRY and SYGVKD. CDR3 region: CAIIGQGNTEAFF. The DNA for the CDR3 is TGTGCCATCATTGGACAGGGGAACACTGAAGCTTTCTTT.

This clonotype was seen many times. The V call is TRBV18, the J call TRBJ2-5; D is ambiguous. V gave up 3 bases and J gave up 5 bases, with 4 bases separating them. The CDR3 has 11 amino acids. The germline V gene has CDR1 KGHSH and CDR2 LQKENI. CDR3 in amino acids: CASSPKETQYF. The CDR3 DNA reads TGTGCCAGCTCACCTAAGGAGACCCAGTACTTC.

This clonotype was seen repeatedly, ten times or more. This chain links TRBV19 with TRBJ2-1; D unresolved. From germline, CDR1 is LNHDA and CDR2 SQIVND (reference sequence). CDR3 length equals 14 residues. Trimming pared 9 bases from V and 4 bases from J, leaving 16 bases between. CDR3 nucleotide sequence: TGTGCCAGGGCCTCGCGAACTTATTACAATGAGCAGTTCTTC. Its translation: CARASRTYYNEQFF.

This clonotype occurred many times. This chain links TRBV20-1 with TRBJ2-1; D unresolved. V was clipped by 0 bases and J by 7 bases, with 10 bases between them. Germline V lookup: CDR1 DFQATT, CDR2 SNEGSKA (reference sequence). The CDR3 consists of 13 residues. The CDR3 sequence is CSARDTGSNEQFF. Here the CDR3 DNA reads TGCAGTGCTAGAGATACGGGTAGTAATGAGCAGTTCTTC.

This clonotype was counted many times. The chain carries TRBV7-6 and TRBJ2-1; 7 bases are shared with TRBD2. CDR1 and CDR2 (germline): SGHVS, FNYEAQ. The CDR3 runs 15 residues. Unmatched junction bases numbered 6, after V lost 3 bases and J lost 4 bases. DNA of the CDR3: TGTGCCAGCAGCTTGGGGCAGGGACTATACAATGAGCAGTTCTTC. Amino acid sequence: CASSLGQGLYNEQFF.

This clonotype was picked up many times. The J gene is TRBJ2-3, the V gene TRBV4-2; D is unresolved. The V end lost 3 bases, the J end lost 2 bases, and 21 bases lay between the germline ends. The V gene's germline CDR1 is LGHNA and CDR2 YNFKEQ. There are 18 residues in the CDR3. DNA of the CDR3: TGTGCCAGCAGCCATTATTACGAATCCTACGAAATCACAGATACGCAGTATTTT. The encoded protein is CASSHYYESYEITDTQYF.

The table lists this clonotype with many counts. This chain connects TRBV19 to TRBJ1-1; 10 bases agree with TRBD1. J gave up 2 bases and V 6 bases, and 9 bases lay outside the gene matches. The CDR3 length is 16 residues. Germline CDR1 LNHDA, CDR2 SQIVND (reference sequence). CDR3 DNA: TGTGCCAGTAGCGAACCGGGACAGGGGATAAACACTGAAGCTTTCTTT. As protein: CASSEPGQGINTEAFF. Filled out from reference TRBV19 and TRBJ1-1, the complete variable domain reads DGGITQSPKYLFRKEGQNVTLSCEQNLNHDAMYWYRQDPGQGLRLIYYSQIVNDFQKGDIAEGYSVSREKKESFPLTVTSAQKNPTAFYLCASSEPGQGINTEAFFGQGTRLTVV.

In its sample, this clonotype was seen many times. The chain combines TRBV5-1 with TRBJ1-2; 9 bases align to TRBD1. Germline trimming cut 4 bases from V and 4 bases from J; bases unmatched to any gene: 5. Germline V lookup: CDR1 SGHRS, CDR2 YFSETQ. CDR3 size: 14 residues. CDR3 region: CASSLGDRAYGYTF. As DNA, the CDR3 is TGCGCCAGCAGCCTGGGGGACAGGGCCTATGGCTACACCTTC.

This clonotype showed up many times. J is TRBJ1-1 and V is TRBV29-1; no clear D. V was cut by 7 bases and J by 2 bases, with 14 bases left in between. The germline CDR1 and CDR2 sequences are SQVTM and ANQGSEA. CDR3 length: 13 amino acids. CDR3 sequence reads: CSAETGGNTEAFF. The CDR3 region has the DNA TGCAGCGCCGAAACGGGCGGTAACACTGAAGCTTTCTTT.

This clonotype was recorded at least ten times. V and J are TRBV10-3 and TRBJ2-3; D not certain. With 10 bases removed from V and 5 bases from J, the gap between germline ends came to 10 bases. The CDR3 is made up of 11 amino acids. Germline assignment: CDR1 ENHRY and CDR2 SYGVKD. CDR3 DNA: TGTGCCACCAGACTTAAAGATACGCAGTATTTT. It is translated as CATRLKDTQYF.

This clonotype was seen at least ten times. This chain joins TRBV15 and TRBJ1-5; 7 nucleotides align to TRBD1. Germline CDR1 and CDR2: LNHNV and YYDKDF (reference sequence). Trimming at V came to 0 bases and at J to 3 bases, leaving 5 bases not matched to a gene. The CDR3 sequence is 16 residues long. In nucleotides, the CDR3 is TGTGCCACCAGCAGAGAACGGACAGGCAACAATCAGCCCCAGCATTTT. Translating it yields CATSRERTGNNQPQHF.

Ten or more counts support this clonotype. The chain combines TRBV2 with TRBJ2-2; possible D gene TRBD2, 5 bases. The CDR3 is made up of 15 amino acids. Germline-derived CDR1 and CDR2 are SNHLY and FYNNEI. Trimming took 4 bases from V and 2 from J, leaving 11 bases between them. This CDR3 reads CASSAVGGNTGELFF. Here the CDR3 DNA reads TGTGCCAGCAGTGCAGTTGGAGGAAACACCGGGGAGCTGTTTTTT. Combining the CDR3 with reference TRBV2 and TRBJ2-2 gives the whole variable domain EPEVTQTPSHQVTQMGQEVILRCVPISNHLYFYWYRQILGQKVEFLVSFYNNEISEKSEIFDDQFSVERPDGSNFTLKIRSTKLEDSAMYFCASSAVGGNTGELFFGEGSRLTVL.

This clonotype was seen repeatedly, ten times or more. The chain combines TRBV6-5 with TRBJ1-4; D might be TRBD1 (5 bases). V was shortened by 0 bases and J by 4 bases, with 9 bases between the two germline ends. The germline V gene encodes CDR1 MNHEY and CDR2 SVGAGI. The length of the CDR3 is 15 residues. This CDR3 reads CASSYSGTHNEKLFF. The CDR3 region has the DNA TGTGCCAGCAGTTACTCCGGGACTCATAATGAAAAACTGTTTTTT.

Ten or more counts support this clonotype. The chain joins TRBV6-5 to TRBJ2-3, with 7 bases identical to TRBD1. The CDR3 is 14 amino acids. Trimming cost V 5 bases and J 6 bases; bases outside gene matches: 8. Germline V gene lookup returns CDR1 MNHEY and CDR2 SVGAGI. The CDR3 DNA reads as TGTGCCAGCAGTGGGGCAGGGGGTTGGGATACGCAGTATTTT. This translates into CASSGAGGWDTQYF.

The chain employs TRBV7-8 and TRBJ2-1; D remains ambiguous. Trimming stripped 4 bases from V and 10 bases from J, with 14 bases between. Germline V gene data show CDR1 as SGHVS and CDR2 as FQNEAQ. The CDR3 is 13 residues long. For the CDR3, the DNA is TGTGCCAGCAGCTACGACACCGAAAGGGAGCAGTTCTTC. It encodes CASSYDTEREQFF.